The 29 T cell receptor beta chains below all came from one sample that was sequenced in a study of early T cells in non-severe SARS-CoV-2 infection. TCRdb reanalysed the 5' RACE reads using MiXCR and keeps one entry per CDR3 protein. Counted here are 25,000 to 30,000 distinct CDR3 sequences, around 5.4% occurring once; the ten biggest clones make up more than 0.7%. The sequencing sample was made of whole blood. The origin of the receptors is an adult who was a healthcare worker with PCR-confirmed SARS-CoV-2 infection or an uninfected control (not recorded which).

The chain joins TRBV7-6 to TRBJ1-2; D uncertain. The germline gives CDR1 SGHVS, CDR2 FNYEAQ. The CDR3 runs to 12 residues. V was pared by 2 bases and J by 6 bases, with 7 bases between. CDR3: CASSLRGDGYTF. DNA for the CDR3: TGTGCCAGCAGCTTACGGGGAGATGGCTACACCTTC.

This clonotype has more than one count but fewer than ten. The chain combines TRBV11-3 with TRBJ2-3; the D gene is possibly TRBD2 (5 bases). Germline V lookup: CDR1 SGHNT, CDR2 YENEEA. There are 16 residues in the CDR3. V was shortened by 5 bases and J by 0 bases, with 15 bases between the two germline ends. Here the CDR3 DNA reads TGTGCCAGCAGCCAAGGCGGGTTTACTAGCACAGATACGCAGTATTTT. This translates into CASSQGGFTSTDTQYF.

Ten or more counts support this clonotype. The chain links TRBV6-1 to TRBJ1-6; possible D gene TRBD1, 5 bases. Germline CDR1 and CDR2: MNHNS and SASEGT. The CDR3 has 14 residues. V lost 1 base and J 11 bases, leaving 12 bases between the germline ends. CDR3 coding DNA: TGTGCCAGCAGTGAAGAGTTTGGGACGGCACCCCTCCACTTT. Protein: CASSEEFGTAPLHF.

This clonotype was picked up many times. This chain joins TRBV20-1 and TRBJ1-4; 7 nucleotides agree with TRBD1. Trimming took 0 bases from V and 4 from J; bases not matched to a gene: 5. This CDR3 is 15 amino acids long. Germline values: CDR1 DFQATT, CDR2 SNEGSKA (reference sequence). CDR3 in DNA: TGCAGTGCTAGAGATCTTGGGACAGATAATGAAAAACTGTTTTTT. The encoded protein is CSARDLGTDNEKLFF.

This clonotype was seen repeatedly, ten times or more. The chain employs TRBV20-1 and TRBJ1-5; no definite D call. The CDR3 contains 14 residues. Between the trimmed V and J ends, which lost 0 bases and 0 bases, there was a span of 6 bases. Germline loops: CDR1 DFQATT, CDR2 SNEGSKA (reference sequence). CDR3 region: CSAREGNSNQPQHF. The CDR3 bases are TGCAGTGCTAGAGAGGGTAATAGCAATCAGCCCCAGCATTTT.

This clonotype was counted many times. The chain's CDR3 is CSASGGPIMNTEAFF. The CDR3 nucleotides are TGCAGTGCTAGCGGCGGGCCTATTATGAACACTGAAGCTTTCTTT. The J gene is TRBJ1-1, the V gene TRBV20-1, with D uncertain. The CDR3 runs to 15 residues. Looked up from germline, CDR1 is DFQATT and CDR2 is SNEGSKA (reference sequence). The germline V and J ends were trimmed by 3 bases and 0 bases, with 14 bases remaining between them.

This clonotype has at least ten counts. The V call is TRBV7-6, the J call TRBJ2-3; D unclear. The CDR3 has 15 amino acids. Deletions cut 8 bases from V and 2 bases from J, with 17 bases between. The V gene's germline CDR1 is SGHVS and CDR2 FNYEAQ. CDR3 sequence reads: CASRMETYDTDTQYF. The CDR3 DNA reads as TGTGCCAGCCGTATGGAGACTTATGACACAGATACGCAGTATTTT.

CDR3 region: CASGGTGGYYNEQFF. CDR3 in DNA: TGTGCCAGCGGGGGGACAGGCGGGTACTACAATGAGCAGTTCTTC. V usage is TRBV2 and J usage is TRBJ2-1; 8 nucleotides line up with TRBD1. Germline V gene data show CDR1 as SNHLY and CDR2 as FYNNEI. This CDR3 has 15 residues. Germline trimming cut 8 bases from V and 3 bases from J; bases unmatched to any gene: 9.

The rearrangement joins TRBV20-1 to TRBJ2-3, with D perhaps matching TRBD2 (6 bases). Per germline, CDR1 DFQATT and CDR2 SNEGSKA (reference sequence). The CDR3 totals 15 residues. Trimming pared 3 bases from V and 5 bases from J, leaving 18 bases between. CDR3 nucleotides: TGCAGTGCTAGGAACCCACTAGCTGCGCGAGATACGCAGTATTTT. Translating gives CSARNPLAARDTQYF.

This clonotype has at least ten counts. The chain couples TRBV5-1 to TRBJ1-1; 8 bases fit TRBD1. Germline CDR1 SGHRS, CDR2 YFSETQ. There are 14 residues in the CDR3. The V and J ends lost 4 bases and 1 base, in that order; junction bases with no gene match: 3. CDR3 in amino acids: CASSTGQENTEAFF. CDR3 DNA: TGCGCCAGCAGCACGGGACAGGAGAACACTGAAGCTTTCTTT.

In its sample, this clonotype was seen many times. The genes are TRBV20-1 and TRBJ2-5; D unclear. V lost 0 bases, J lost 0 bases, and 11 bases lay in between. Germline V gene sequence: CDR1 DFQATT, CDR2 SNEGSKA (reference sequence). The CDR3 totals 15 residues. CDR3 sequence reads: CSARENSWYQETQYF. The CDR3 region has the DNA TGCAGTGCTAGAGAGAACAGTTGGTACCAAGAGACCCAGTACTTC.

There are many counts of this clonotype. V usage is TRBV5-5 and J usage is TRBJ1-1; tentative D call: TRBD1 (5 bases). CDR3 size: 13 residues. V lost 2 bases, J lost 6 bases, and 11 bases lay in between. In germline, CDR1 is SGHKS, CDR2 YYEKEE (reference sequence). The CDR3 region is CASSLEQGSEAFF. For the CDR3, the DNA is TGTGCCAGCAGCTTAGAGCAGGGATCTGAAGCTTTCTTT.

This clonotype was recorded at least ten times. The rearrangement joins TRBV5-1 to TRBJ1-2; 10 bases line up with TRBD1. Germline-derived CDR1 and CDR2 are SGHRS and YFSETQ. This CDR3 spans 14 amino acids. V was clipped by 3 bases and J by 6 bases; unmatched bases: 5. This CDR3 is CASSSGQGPDGYTF. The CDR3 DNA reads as TGCGCCAGCAGCTCGGGACAGGGGCCTGATGGCTACACCTTC.

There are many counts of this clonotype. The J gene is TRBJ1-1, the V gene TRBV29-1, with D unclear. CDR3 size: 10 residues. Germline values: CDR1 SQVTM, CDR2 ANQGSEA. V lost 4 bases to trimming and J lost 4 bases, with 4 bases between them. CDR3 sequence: CSVGVTEAFF. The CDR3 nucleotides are TGCAGCGTTGGGGTCACTGAAGCTTTCTTT.

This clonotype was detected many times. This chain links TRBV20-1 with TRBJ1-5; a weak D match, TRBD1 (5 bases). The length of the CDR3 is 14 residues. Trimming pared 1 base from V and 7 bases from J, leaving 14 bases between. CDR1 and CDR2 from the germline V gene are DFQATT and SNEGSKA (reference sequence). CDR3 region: CSARGSQGDQPQHF. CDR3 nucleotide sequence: TGCAGTGCTAGAGGAAGCCAGGGAGACCAGCCCCAGCATTTT.

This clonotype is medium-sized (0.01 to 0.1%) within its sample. The CDR3 nucleotides are TGTGCCAGCAGCCCGAGGACTAGCGGGAGGGCCTTATCCAATGAGCAGTTCTTC. This encodes CASSPRTSGRALSNEQFF. J is TRBJ2-1 and V is TRBV7-2; 15 bases match TRBD2. The CDR3 runs to 18 residues. The V segment lost 5 bases and the J segment 6 bases; nucleotides outside the gene matches: 11. The germline V gene encodes CDR1 SGHTA and CDR2 FQGNSA. The whole variable domain, remainder taken from reference TRBV7-2 and TRBJ2-1, is GAGVSQSPSNKVTEKGKDVELRCDPISGHTALYWYRQSLGQGLEFLIYFQGNSAPDKSGLPSDRFSAERTGGSVSTLTIQRTQQEDSAVYLCASSPRTSGRALSNEQFFGPGTRLTVL.

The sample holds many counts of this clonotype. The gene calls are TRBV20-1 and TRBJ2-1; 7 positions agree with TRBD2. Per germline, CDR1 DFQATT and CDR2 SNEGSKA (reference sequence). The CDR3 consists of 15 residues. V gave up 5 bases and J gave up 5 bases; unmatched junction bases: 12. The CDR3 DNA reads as TGCAGTGCTTGGGGAGCGCTAGCGGCAGACAATGAGCAGTTCTTC. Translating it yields CSAWGALAADNEQFF.

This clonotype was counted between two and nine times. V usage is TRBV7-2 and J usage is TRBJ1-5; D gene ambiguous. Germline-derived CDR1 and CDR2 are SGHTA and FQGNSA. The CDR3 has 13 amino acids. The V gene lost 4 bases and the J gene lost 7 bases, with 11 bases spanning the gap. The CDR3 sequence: CASSYLFGQPQHF. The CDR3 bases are TGTGCCAGCAGCTACTTGTTCGGGCAGCCCCAGCATTTT.

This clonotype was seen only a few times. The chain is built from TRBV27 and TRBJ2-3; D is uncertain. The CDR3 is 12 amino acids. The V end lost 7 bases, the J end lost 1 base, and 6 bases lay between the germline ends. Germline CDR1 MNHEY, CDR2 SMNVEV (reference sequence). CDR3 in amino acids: CASIGRTDTQYF. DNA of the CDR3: TGTGCCAGCATAGGGCGCACAGATACGCAGTATTTT.

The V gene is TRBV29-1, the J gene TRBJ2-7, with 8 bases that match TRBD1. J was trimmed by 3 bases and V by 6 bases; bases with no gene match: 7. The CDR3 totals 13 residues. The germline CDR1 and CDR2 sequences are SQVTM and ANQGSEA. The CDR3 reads CSVELTGGYEQYF. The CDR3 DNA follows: TGCAGCGTAGAGCTAACAGGGGGCTACGAGCAGTACTTC.

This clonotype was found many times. CDR3 sequence (DNA): TGTGCCAGCAGCTCCCCGGGTTCACGCACAGATACGCAGTATTTT. Protein sequence: CASSSPGSRTDTQYF. The rearrangement links TRBV7-9 to TRBJ2-3; D is unclear. CDR3 length: 15 residues. V was clipped by 4 bases and J by 1 base, with 12 bases between them. CDR1 is SEHNR and CDR2 is FQNEAQ in the germline V gene (reference sequence).

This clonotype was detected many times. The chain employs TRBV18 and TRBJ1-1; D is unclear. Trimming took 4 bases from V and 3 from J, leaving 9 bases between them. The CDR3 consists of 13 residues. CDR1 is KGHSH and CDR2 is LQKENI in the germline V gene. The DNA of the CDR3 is TGTGCCAGCTCACGTCAGGAGGACACTGAAGCTTTCTTT. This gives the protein CASSRQEDTEAFF. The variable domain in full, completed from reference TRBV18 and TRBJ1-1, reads NAGVMQNPRHLVRRRGQEARLRCSPMKGHSHVYWYRQLPEEGLKFMVYLQKENIIDESGMPKERFSAEFPKEGPSILRIQQVVRGDSAAYFCASSRQEDTEAFFGQGTRLTVV.

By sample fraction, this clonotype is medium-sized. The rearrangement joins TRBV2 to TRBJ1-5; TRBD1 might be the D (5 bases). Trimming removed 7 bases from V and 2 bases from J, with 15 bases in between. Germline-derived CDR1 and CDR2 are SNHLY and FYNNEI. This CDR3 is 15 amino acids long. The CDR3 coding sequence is TGTGCCAGCACCCTGGGGGGTACGGGCAATCAGCCCCAGCATTTT. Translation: CASTLGGTGNQPQHF. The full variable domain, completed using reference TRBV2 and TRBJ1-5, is EPEVTQTPSHQVTQMGQEVILRCVPISNHLYFYWYRQILGQKVEFLVSFYNNEISEKSEIFDDQFSVERPDGSNFTLKIRSTKLEDSAMYFCASTLGGTGNQPQHFGDGTRLSIL.

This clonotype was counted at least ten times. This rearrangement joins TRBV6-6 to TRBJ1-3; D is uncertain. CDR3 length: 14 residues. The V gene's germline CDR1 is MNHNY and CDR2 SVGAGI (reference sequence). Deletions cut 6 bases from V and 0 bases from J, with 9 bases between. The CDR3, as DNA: TGTGCCAGCAGAACTCCGTCCTCTGGAAACACCATATATTTT. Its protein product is CASRTPSSGNTIYF.

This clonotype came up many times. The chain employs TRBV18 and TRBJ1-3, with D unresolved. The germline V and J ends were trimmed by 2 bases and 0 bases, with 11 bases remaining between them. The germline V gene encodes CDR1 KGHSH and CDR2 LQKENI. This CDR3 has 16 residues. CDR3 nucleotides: TGTGCCAGCTCACCAAGTAGCGGGTCCTCTGGAAACACCATATATTTT. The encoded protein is CASSPSSGSSGNTIYF.

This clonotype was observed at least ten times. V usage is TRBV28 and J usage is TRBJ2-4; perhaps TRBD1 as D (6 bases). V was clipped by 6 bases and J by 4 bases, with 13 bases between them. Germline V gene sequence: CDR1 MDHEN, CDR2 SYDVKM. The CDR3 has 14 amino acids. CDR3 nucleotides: TGTGCCAGCAGCCTTGACAGGAGTAAAAACATTCAGTACTTC. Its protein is CASSLDRSKNIQYF.

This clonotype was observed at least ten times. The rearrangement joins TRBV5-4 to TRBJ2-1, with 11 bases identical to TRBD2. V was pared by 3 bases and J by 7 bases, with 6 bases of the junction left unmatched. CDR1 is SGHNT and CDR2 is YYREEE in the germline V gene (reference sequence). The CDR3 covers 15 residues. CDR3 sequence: CASSSRLAGKNEQFF. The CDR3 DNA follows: TGTGCCAGCAGCTCCCGACTAGCGGGAAAGAATGAGCAGTTCTTC.

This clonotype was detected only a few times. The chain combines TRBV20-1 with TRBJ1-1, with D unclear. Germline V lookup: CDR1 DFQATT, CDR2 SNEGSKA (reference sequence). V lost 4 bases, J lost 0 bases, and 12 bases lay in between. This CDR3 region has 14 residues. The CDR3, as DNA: TGCAGTGCTATCGGCGACTCCTTGAACACTGAAGCTTTCTTT. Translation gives CSAIGDSLNTEAFF.

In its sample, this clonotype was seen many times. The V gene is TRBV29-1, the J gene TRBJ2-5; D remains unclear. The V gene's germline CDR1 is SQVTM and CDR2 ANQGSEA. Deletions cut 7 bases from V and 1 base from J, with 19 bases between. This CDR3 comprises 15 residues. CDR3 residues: CSAVELTESQETQYF. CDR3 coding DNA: TGCAGCGCAGTGGAACTAACGGAAAGCCAAGAGACCCAGTACTTC. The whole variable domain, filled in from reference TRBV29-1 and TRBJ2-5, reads SAVISQKPSRDICQRGTSLTIQCQVDSQVTMMFWYRQQPGQSLTLIATANQGSEATYESGFVIDKFPISRPNLTFSTLTVSNMSPEDSSIYLCSAVELTESQETQYFGPGTRLLVL.